One sample yielded the 25 T cell receptor beta chains listed below, sequenced in a study of cytomegalovirus exposure and HLA in healthy donors (TCRdb year 2017). Library method: the immunoSEQ multiplex PCR assay. A mixture of 60 forward primers for TCR Vbeta segments and 13 reverse primers for TCR Jbeta segments was used in the multiplex PCR. The table was pulled from immuneACCESS by TCRdb, which kept in-frame rearrangements only. Such tables lose some clones; where checked, under half of the loss comes from unresolved V genes, and the rest has no known cause. A total of approximately 100,000 clones appear in this sample, around 67% of them only once. The ten largest clones capture 2.3% of the sample. Material for sequencing was PBMCs. These receptors all come from a human donor in good health.

The gene calls are TRBV6-5 and TRBJ1-2; no definite D call. Germline V gives CDR1 MNHEY, CDR2 SVGAGI. Trimming pared 5 bases from V and 3 bases from J, leaving 16 bases between. CDR3 length: 15 residues. CDR3 residues: CASSPPGGGHYGYTF. The CDR3 DNA follows: TGTGCCAGCAGTCCCCCTGGCGGAGGGCACTATGGCTACACCTTC.

The chain joins TRBV9 to TRBJ1-1; 8 bases map to TRBD1. This CDR3 contains 13 residues. CDR1 is SGDLS, CDR2 YYNGEE, per germline. Trimming removed 4 bases from V and 5 bases from J; junction bases left unmatched: 4. The CDR3 region is CASSLRTGTEAFF. CDR3 nucleotide sequence: TGTGCCAGCAGCCTACGGACAGGGACTGAAGCTTTCTTT.

The chain couples TRBV5-1 to TRBJ2-2; the D gene is possibly TRBD1 (5 bases). The CDR3 has 15 residues. Germline V lookup: CDR1 SGHRS, CDR2 YFSETQ. V was cut by 2 bases and J by 0 bases, with 8 bases left in between. The CDR3 DNA reads as TGCGCCAGCAGCTTATTACAGGCGAACACCGGGGAGCTGTTTTTT. It yields the protein CASSLLQANTGELFF. Looking up the rest from reference TRBV5-1 and TRBJ2-2 gives the full variable domain: KAGVTQTPRYLIKTRGQQVTLSCSPISGHRSVSWYQQTPGQGLQFLFEYFSETQRNKGNFPGRFSGRQFSNSRSEMNVSTLELGDSALYLCASSLLQANTGELFFGEGSRLTVL.

The chain is built from TRBV11-2 and TRBJ1-6; 7 bases fit TRBD1. Germline V gene sequence: CDR1 SGHAT, CDR2 FQNNGV. V lost 0 bases to trimming and J lost 6 bases; unmatched junction nucleotides: 5. CDR3 length equals 16 residues. The CDR3 loop reads CASSLDHRGGNSPLHF. CDR3 nucleotide sequence: TGTGCCAGCAGCTTAGACCACAGGGGCGGTAATTCACCCCTCCACTTT.

The J gene is TRBJ1-6, the V gene TRBV5-1; D might be TRBD1 (5 bases). This CDR3 has 13 amino acids. Germline CDR1 is SGHRS and CDR2 is YFSETQ. V lost 3 bases, J lost 6 bases, and 7 bases lay in between. CDR3 protein: CASSSDSNSPLHF. CDR3 coding DNA: TGCGCCAGCAGCTCCGACAGTAATTCACCCCTCCACTTT.

V usage is TRBV19 and J usage is TRBJ2-3; TRBD2 matches 11 bases. J lost 3 bases, V lost 1 base, and 9 bases had no gene match. From germline, CDR1 is LNHDA and CDR2 SQIVND (reference sequence). CDR3 length: 18 residues. The DNA for the CDR3 is TGTGCCAGTAGTATAGGCCGTAGCGGGGGGGCGTTAACAGATACGCAGTATTTT. Amino acid sequence: CASSIGRSGGALTDTQYF. Full variable domain (missing parts from reference TRBV19 and TRBJ2-3): DGGITQSPKYLFRKEGQNVTLSCEQNLNHDAMYWYRQDPGQGLRLIYYSQIVNDFQKGDIAEGYSVSREKKESFPLTVTSAQKNPTAFYLCASSIGRSGGALTDTQYFGPGTRLTVL.

This chain connects TRBV5-1 to TRBJ1-1; D is undetermined. CDR1 and CDR2 (germline): SGHRS, YFSETQ. V lost 5 bases to trimming and J lost 7 bases, with 15 bases between them. The CDR3 runs to 13 residues. The CDR3 loop is CASRSLGGSEAFF. CDR3 DNA: TGCGCCAGCAGGTCGCTCGGTGGGAGTGAAGCTTTCTTT. Full variable domain (rest looked up from reference TRBV5-1 and TRBJ1-1): KAGVTQTPRYLIKTRGQQVTLSCSPISGHRSVSWYQQTPGQGLQFLFEYFSETQRNKGNFPGRFSGRQFSNSRSEMNVSTLELGDSALYLCASRSLGGSEAFFGQGTRLTVV.

This clone was picked up one time. CDR3 sequence reads: CASSDLSPNYGYTF. Written as DNA, the CDR3 is TGTGCCAGCAGTGATCTGTCCCCTAACTATGGCTACACCTTC. The chain has TRBV25-1 and TRBJ1-2; D remains unclear. The V gene lost 3 bases and the J gene lost 0 bases, with 8 bases spanning the gap. The CDR3 sequence is 14 residues long. Germline V gene data show CDR1 as MGHDK and CDR2 as SYGVNS.

CDR3 nucleotide sequence: TGTGCCAGCAGCGGCCGTGGAGATACGCAGTATTTT. Protein product: CASSGRGDTQYF. The J gene is TRBJ2-3, the V gene TRBV5-4; no clear D. CDR1 is SGHNT and CDR2 is YYREEE in the germline V gene (reference sequence). The CDR3 has 12 residues. V lost 4 bases and J lost 5, with 8 bases in between.

The V call is TRBV9, the J call TRBJ1-4; D might be TRBD1 (5 bases). Germline CDR1 is SGDLS and CDR2 is YYNGEE. V was shortened by 0 bases and J by 8 bases, with 17 bases between the two germline ends. The CDR3 runs 16 residues. Here the CDR3 DNA reads TGTGCCAGCAGCGTAGGGCGCACAGGCCTAGGGGAAAAACTGTTTTTT. This translates into CASSVGRTGLGEKLFF.

A single count supports this clone. The rearrangement joins TRBV5-4 to TRBJ2-7; 10 positions agree with TRBD1. V lost 0 bases to trimming and J lost 2 bases; unmatched junction nucleotides: 2. Per germline, CDR1 SGHNT and CDR2 YYREEE (reference sequence). The CDR3 runs to 15 residues. CDR3 sequence: CASSLGDRGAYEQYF. The CDR3 nucleotides read TGTGCCAGCAGCTTGGGGGACAGGGGAGCCTACGAGCAGTACTTC.

In its sample, this clone was seen a few times. The chain is built from TRBV4-1 and TRBJ1-5; TRBD1 agrees at 8 bases. Germline lookup yields CDR1 MGHRA and CDR2 YSYEKL. The CDR3 has 15 residues. The V and J ends lost 2 bases and 5 bases, in that order; junction bases with no gene match: 5. This CDR3 reads CASSQYGQGDQPQHF. The CDR3 DNA sequence: TGCGCCAGCAGCCAATACGGACAGGGAGATCAGCCCCAGCATTTT.

The chain couples TRBV10-1 to TRBJ1-5; 8 bases agree with TRBD1. CDR1 and CDR2 (germline): WNHNN, SYGVQD (reference sequence). CDR3 length: 17 amino acids. V was clipped by 6 bases and J by 4 bases; unmatched bases: 14. The CDR3 coding sequence is TGCGCCAGCAGCAAACACGACAGGGGATACTTTAATCAGCCCCAGCATTTT. The encoded protein is CASSKHDRGYFNQPQHF.

In this sample, this clone turned up a few times. The chain recombines TRBV5-5 with TRBJ1-2; 8 bases align to TRBD1. The CDR3 runs to 14 residues. Germline V gene sequence: CDR1 SGHKS, CDR2 YYEKEE (reference sequence). Trimming removed 3 bases from V and 4 bases from J; junction bases left unmatched: 5. In DNA, the CDR3 is TGTGCCAGCAGCTGGGGACAGGCGATCTATGGCTACACCTTC. Encoded protein: CASSWGQAIYGYTF.

The chain recombines TRBV7-9 with TRBJ2-6; 8 nucleotides match TRBD2. CDR3 length: 19 residues. Germline CDR1 reads SEHNR; CDR2 reads FQNEAQ (reference sequence). J was trimmed by 0 bases and V by 5 bases; bases with no gene match: 12. CDR3 DNA sequence: TGTGCCAGCAGCCGCATTGGAGCGGGGGCGAGCTCTGGGGCCAACGTCCTGACTTTC. It specifies CASSRIGAGASSGANVLTF.

The rearrangement links TRBV5-1 to TRBJ2-5, with D possibly TRBD2 on 5 matching bases. Germline lookup yields CDR1 SGHRS and CDR2 YFSETQ. V lost 1 base, J lost 0 bases, and 7 bases lay in between. The CDR3 has 14 residues. The CDR3 protein is CASSLSGYQETQYF. The DNA of the CDR3 is TGCGCCAGCAGCTTGAGCGGTTACCAAGAGACCCAGTACTTC.

This clone was counted between two and nine times. The CDR3 DNA is TGTGCCAGTACCACCCGGAGGGTTTCCTACGAGCAGTACTTC. Translating it yields CASTTRRVSYEQYF. The chain couples TRBV6-1 to TRBJ2-5, with a tentative D call TRBD2 (6 bases). TRBJ2-7 matches the DNA end more closely, so the J call is doubtful. The CDR3 covers 14 residues. The germline CDR1 and CDR2 sequences are MNHNS and SASEGT.

The J gene is TRBJ2-7, the V gene TRBV11-2; the D is unclear. V was trimmed by 0 bases and J by 9 bases, leaving 12 bases between them. Germline-derived CDR1 and CDR2 are SGHAT and FQNNGV. The CDR3 is 13 amino acids. The CDR3 is CASSLEGELRQYF. The CDR3 DNA is TGTGCCAGCAGCTTAGAGGGCGAGCTCCGGCAGTACTTC.

This chain joins TRBV27 and TRBJ1-6, with D perhaps matching TRBD1 (6 bases). This CDR3 has 14 residues. Trimming removed 3 bases from V and 9 bases from J, with 12 bases in between. CDR1 is MNHEY and CDR2 is SMNVEV in the germline V gene (reference sequence). The CDR3 sequence is CASSFTRGGSPLHF. CDR3 sequence (DNA): TGTGCCAGCAGTTTCACCAGGGGTGGTTCACCCCTCCACTTT.

The V gene is TRBV18, the J gene TRBJ2-3; D not certain. Germline loops: CDR1 KGHSH, CDR2 LQKENI. The CDR3 consists of 13 residues. V was trimmed by 1 base and J by 4 bases, leaving 6 bases between them. For the CDR3, the DNA is TGTGCCAGCTCACCACTCACAGCAGATACGCAGTATTTT. This translates into CASSPLTADTQYF.

The rearrangement joins TRBV7-3 to TRBJ2-2, with 7 bases identical to TRBD2. Trimming removed 2 bases from V and 4 bases from J; junction bases left unmatched: 1. The CDR3 spans 14 residues. Per germline, CDR1 SGHTA and CDR2 FQGTGA. CDR3: CASSLSGGTGELFF. DNA for the CDR3: TGTGCCAGCAGCTTATCGGGGGGCACCGGGGAGCTGTTTTTT.

V gene TRBV5-1 combines with J gene TRBJ1-1; possible D gene TRBD1, 6 bases. The V end was cut by 6 bases, the J end by 6 bases, with 24 bases between. Germline CDR1 reads SGHRS; CDR2 reads YFSETQ. There are 16 residues in the CDR3. The CDR3 reads CASNPQGMVGRAEAFF. Written as DNA, the CDR3 is TGCGCCAGCAACCCCCAGGGGATGGTTGGACGGGCTGAAGCTTTCTTT.

The rearrangement joins TRBV9 to TRBJ2-3, with 9 nucleotides matching TRBD2. CDR1 is SGDLS, CDR2 YYNGEE, per germline. The junction had 13 bases not matched to a gene; V was cut back by 3 bases and J by 2 bases. The CDR3 sequence is 18 residues long. CDR3 nucleotide sequence: TGTGCCAGCAGCGAGCGCGGGGGGGCATGGGATTTCACAGATACGCAGTATTTT. Protein product: CASSERGGAWDFTDTQYF.

J is TRBJ2-5 and V is TRBV7-3; TRBD2 matches 11 bases. The germline gives CDR1 SGHTA, CDR2 FQGTGA. Trimming took 5 bases from V and 4 from J; bases not matched to a gene: 9. The CDR3 is made up of 16 amino acids. The CDR3 region is CASSPTRSGGAETQYF. CDR3 nucleotide sequence: TGTGCCAGCAGCCCAACGCGTAGCGGGGGGGCAGAGACCCAGTACTTC.

The chain has TRBV9 and TRBJ1-2; D is possibly TRBD1 (6 bases). Germline assignment: CDR1 SGDLS and CDR2 YYNGEE. The germline V and J ends were trimmed by 3 bases and 7 bases, with 16 bases remaining between them. The CDR3 has 14 residues. CDR3 sequence reads: CASSAGGGPAGYTF. Here the CDR3 DNA reads TGTGCCAGCAGCGCCGGGGGGGGGCCCGCTGGCTACACCTTC.